This is a list of T cell receptor beta chains from one sample in a study of blood T cell repertoires in COVID-19. Produced via immunoSEQ multiplex PCR; TCRdb's table is partial and in-frame only. The sample yields under 150,000 clones, 85% seen once. The specimen was peripheral blood. The receptors come from a man in his forties with acute or convalescent COVID-19. CDR3s include the opening cysteine and the closing phenylalanine or tryptophan. The D gene is left open where the match is weak. Clone size is stated in some rows and not others, as once, few, many or a class when expanded.

>TRBJ2-1|-|TRBV7-8|-
TGTGCCAGCAGCTTAGATTCGAGGCCAGGGCACTACAATGAGCAGTTCTTC
CASSLDSRPGHYNEQFF
>TRBJ2-3|-|TRBV30|once
TGTGCCTCCAGCCAGGGAAGGCGTTCAGATACGCAGTATTTT
CASSQGRRSDTQYF
>TRBJ2-3|TRBD2|TRBV6-5|-
TGTGCCAGCAGTTCCGTAGCGGGGGGGACGACAGATACGCAGTATTTT
CASSSVAGGTTDTQYF
>TRBJ2-7|TRBD2|TRBV7-9|-
TGTGCCAGCAGCCAGGCGGGGGACGAGCAGTACTTC
CASSQAGDEQYF
>TRBJ2-5|TRBD2|TRBV4-1|-
TGCGCCAGCAGCTCCCTAGCGGGGGGGCCAGAGACCCAGTACTTC
CASSSLAGGPETQYF
>TRBJ2-1|TRBD2|TRBV7-9|few
TGTGCCAGCAGCTTAGAGGCTAGCGGGGGTTACAATGAGCAGTTCTTC
CASSLEASGGYNEQFF
>TRBJ2-1|TRBD2|TRBV5-1|-
TGCGCCAGCAGCTTGTCTGGGACTAGCGGGGGGGCGGCCTACAATGAGCAGTTCTTC
CASSLSGTSGGAAYNEQFF
>TRBJ2-7|-|TRBV27|-
TGTGCCAGCAGTTTGGTCGGGGGAAACGAGCAGTACTTC
CASSLVGGNEQYF
>TRBJ2-3|TRBD2|TRBV24-1|-
TGTGCCACCAGTGACTCGCGTGCTAGCGGGGGGGCCGGAGATACGCAGTATTTT
CATSDSRASGGAGDTQYF
>TRBJ2-2|TRBD1|TRBV27|-
TGTGCCAGCAGTTTACCCGGGACAGGGATGTCGCGGAACACCGGGGAGCTGTTTTTT
CASSLPGTGMSRNTGELFF
>TRBJ1-2|-|TRBV11-2|few
TGTGCCAGCAGCTTAGAGCGGGCTGGCTACACCTTC
CASSLERAGYTF
>TRBJ1-6|-|TRBV12-3/TRBV12-4|-
TGTGCCAGCACCGGCTATAATTCACCCCTCCACTTT
CASTGYNSPLHF
>TRBJ1-1|-|TRBV7-3|-
TGTGCCAGCAGCTTAGACTCCATGGACACTGAAGCTTTCTTT
CASSLDSMDTEAFF
>TRBJ2-5|TRBD1|TRBV7-2|-
TGTGCCAGCAGCCCAAACCTGTATCGACAGGGTAAAGAGACCCAGTACTTC
CASSPNLYRQGKETQYF
>TRBJ2-1|TRBD1|TRBV2|-
TGTGCCAGCAGTGACCGTCCCGGGACAGGGACCGAGCAGTTCTTC
CASSDRPGTGTEQFF
>TRBJ2-3|TRBD2|TRBV15|-
TGTGCCACCAGCGTAGGGGACTATTCCACAGATACGCAGTATTTT
CATSVGDYSTDTQYF
>TRBJ2-5|-|TRBV7-9|-
TGTGCCAGCAGCTCTTCCCTTTTAGCGGTCGTGGAGACCCAGTACTTC
CASSSSLLAVVETQYF
>TRBJ2-3|-|TRBV3-1/TRBV3-2|once
TGTGCCAGCAGCCCAAGAAGGAGCGGAGATACGCAGTATTTT
CASSPRRSGDTQYF
>TRBJ1-5|-|TRBV21-1|-
TGTGCCAGCAGCAAAGGGAGGGATAGACAGCCCCAGCATTTT
CASSKGRDRQPQHF
>TRBJ1-5|-|TRBV27|once
TGTGCCAGCAGTCCGCTAAGGGGAAAGGCTAATCAGCCCCAGCATTTT
CASSPLRGKANQPQHF
>TRBJ2-7|TRBD1|TRBV6-5|-
TGTGCCAGCAGTAGGTCCGGGACAGGGGCGTACGAGCAGTACTTC
CASSRSGTGAYEQYF
>TRBJ2-4|-|TRBV3-1/TRBV3-2|-
TGTGCCAGCAGCCAAGGCCTGGAGGAGTACTTC
CASSQGLEEYF
>TRBJ2-3|TRBD2|TRBV4-3|-
TGCGCCAGCAGCCCAGGACTAGCGGGGGAGGATACGCAGTATTTT
CASSPGLAGEDTQYF
>TRBJ1-4|TRBD1|TRBV7-8|-
TGTGCCAGCAGCATGGGGACAGGGGGCGGCAATGAAAAACTGTTTTTT
CASSMGTGGGNEKLFF
>TRBJ2-3|TRBD2|TRBV6-5|-
TGTGCCAGCAGCGTAGCGGGTACAGATACGCAGTATTTT
CASSVAGTDTQYF
>TRBJ1-1|-|TRBV12-3/TRBV12-4|-
TGTGCCAGCAGCCCGAGAGGGTGGGGAGCTTTCTTT
CASSPRGWGAFF
>TRBJ2-2|TRBD1|TRBV2|once
TGTGCCAGCAGTCGGACAGGGCTAAACACCGGGGAGCTGTTTTTT
CASSRTGLNTGELFF
>TRBJ2-7|TRBD2|TRBV4-1|-
TGCGCCAGCAGCCAAGTTAGCGGGGGCTACTACGAGCAGTACTTC
CASSQVSGGYYEQYF
>TRBJ1-3|-|TRBV5-4|-
TGTGCCAGCAGCTTACGAGACTCTGGAAACACCATATATTTT
CASSLRDSGNTIYF